This T cell receptor (beta chain) was recovered during a study of T cells after yellow fever vaccination. A 5'RACE template-switching step, the method used to make TCR cDNA, added a universal primer site and UMIs. TCRdb reprocessed the 5' RACE reads via MiXCR and lists one record per CDR3 protein. The sample holds some 340,000 distinct CDR3 sequences, approximately 11% seen once. Trimming pared 5 bases from V and 11 bases from J, leaving 16 bases between. The CDR3 spans 12 residues. The germline CDR1 and CDR2 sequences are SGHRS and YFSETQ. This clonotype was seen only a few times. Its antigen is undetermined. Overall study results and limits: Post-booster repertoires contained most primary-vaccination clones again (96% CD4, less than 90% CD8).

The chain uses TRBV5-1 and TRBJ1-1; D is perhaps TRBD1 (6 bases). The receptor's source is a man in his late teens or twenties who received the YFV17D yellow fever vaccine. Sequences were derived from CD4+ T cells sorted from PBMCs, sampled 45 days after the yellow fever booster vaccination. DNA of the CDR3: TGCGCCAGCAGGATTGAAGTGGGGGCGGCTTTCTTT. Encoded protein: CASRIEVGAAFF.